This T cell receptor (beta chain) came from a study of cytomegalovirus exposure and HLA in healthy donors. Study-level points and caveats: TCR beta sequences numbering under 20,000 were associated with HLA alleles at 0.05 false discovery rate in a later analysis. A later analysis revealed that TCR association rates differed between HLA loci, peaking at DRB1 and bottoming out at HLA-C.

Researchers ran the PCR with 60 Vbeta and 13 Jbeta primers. The protocol was immunoSEQ multiplex PCR, while the TCRdb copy is restricted to in-frame clones and leaves out a portion. The data hold about 160,000 clones, with about 85% observed a single time. The sample holds a few counts of this clone. The antigen is undetermined. The source material was PBMCs. This TCR was recovered from a man between 18 and 35 years old in good health and CMV-seronegative.

The CDR3 sequence: CASSTEQGYGYTF. In DNA, the CDR3 is TGCGCCAGCAGCACGGAACAGGGCTATGGCTACACCTTC. The J gene is TRBJ1-2, the V gene TRBV5-1; maybe TRBD1 (6 bases). The V end was cut by 4 bases, the J end by 4 bases, with 11 bases between. The CDR3 runs to 13 residues. Looked up from germline, CDR1 is SGHRS and CDR2 is YFSETQ.